The rows below give T cell receptor beta chains drawn from one sample of a study of blood T cell repertoires in COVID-19. Here immunoSEQ multiplex PCR was the method, and the copy in TCRdb shows in-frame clones only, minus some. The sample consists of a few hundred thousand clones, approximately 83% of them appearing once. Sequenced input: PBMCs or T cells enriched from blood (not recorded which). The receptor source for this set is a man aged 50-59 years who had recovered from COVID-19. Each CDR3 is given with its conserved first and last residue. A D gene is named only where the DNA matches it firmly. The size entry is marked missing in some rows and otherwise reads once, few, many or a size class.

v_gene: TRBV28
d_gene: NA
j_gene: TRBJ2-7
abundance: NA
CDR3nt: TGTGCCAGCAGTTTAGGGAGGACGTCGTTTCTGGACGAGCAGTACTTC
CDR3aa: CASSLGRTSFLDEQYF

v_gene: TRBV11-2
d_gene: NA
j_gene: TRBJ1-2
abundance: few
CDR3nt: TGTGCCAGCAGCTTAGGAGCCCCGCCCTACACCTTC
CDR3aa: CASSLGAPPYTF

v_gene: TRBV10-1
d_gene: NA
j_gene: TRBJ2-1
abundance: NA
CDR3nt: TGCGCCAGCAGTGCTAGGGTAGAGGGTGAGCAGTTCTTC
CDR3aa: CASSARVEGEQFF

v_gene: TRBV7-2
d_gene: NA
j_gene: TRBJ2-1
abundance: NA
CDR3nt: TGTGCCAGCAGCCCTGAGGGGGGAGGGGTGAATGAGCAGTTCTTC
CDR3aa: CASSPEGGGVNEQFF

v_gene: TRBV28
d_gene: NA
j_gene: TRBJ1-2
abundance: NA
CDR3nt: TGTGCCAGCAGTTTATCGGCAGGCTCTAACTATGGCTACACCTTC
CDR3aa: CASSLSAGSNYGYTF

v_gene: TRBV5-1
d_gene: TRBD2
j_gene: TRBJ2-3
abundance: NA
CDR3nt: TGCGCCAGCAGAAGACTAGCGGGGGTCAGCACAGATACGCAGTATTTT
CDR3aa: CASRRLAGVSTDTQYF

v_gene: TRBV24-1
d_gene: NA
j_gene: TRBJ2-5
abundance: NA
CDR3nt: TGTGCCACCAGTGTGGGGGGTTCAGGCGAGACCCAGTACTTC
CDR3aa: CATSVGGSGETQYF

v_gene: TRBV11-2
d_gene: TRBD1
j_gene: TRBJ2-7
abundance: few
CDR3nt: TGTGCCAGCAGCTTTGTTGGGCAGGGGGTATACGAGCAGTACTTC
CDR3aa: CASSFVGQGVYEQYF

v_gene: TRBV19
d_gene: TRBD2
j_gene: TRBJ2-1
abundance: NA
CDR3nt: TGTGCCAGTGATAGCGGGGGCCCCTACAATGAGCAGTTCTTC
CDR3aa: CASDSGGPYNEQFF

v_gene: TRBV6-2/TRBV6-3
d_gene: NA
j_gene: TRBJ2-3
abundance: NA
CDR3nt: TGTGCCAGCAGTTACGCACAGGGGAGGGATACGCAGTATTTT
CDR3aa: CASSYAQGRDTQYF

v_gene: TRBV27
d_gene: NA
j_gene: TRBJ1-1
abundance: NA
CDR3nt: TGTGCCAGCAGTTATGAGATGAACACTGAAGCTTTCTTT
CDR3aa: CASSYEMNTEAFF

v_gene: TRBV6-1
d_gene: TRBD1
j_gene: TRBJ2-2
abundance: once
CDR3nt: TGTGCCAGCAGTGCACCGACAGGGGGAGGCACCGGGGAGCTGTTTTTT
CDR3aa: CASSAPTGGGTGELFF

v_gene: TRBV30
d_gene: NA
j_gene: TRBJ1-5
abundance: NA
CDR3nt: TGTGCCTCCAAAACAGGGATCAATCAGCCCCAGCATTTT
CDR3aa: CASKTGINQPQHF

v_gene: TRBV6-4
d_gene: NA
j_gene: TRBJ2-3
abundance: NA
CDR3nt: TGTGCCAGCAGTGACCGTCCCAGTCCGTCAGATACGCAGTATTTT
CDR3aa: CASSDRPSPSDTQYF

v_gene: TRBV6-2/TRBV6-3
d_gene: TRBD1
j_gene: TRBJ2-3
abundance: NA
CDR3nt: TGTGCCAGCAGTTACGGGACAGGGGTTACAGATACGCAGTATTTT
CDR3aa: CASSYGTGVTDTQYF

v_gene: TRBV18
d_gene: NA
j_gene: TRBJ2-7
abundance: NA
CDR3nt: TGTGCCAGCTCACGAGACTCCCCTAGAGACGAGCAGTACTTC
CDR3aa: CASSRDSPRDEQYF

v_gene: TRBV6-1
d_gene: NA
j_gene: TRBJ1-1
abundance: NA
CDR3nt: TGTGCCAGCAGTGAGGGAGCAGGCGGGGACACTGAAGCTTTCTTT
CDR3aa: CASSEGAGGDTEAFF

v_gene: TRBV19
d_gene: NA
j_gene: TRBJ1-2
abundance: NA
CDR3nt: TGTGCCAGTAGGGTTCGCGGTTCTGACAGCTATGGCTACACCTTC
CDR3aa: CASRVRGSDSYGYTF

v_gene: TRBV18
d_gene: TRBD2
j_gene: TRBJ2-2
abundance: NA
CDR3nt: TGTGCCAGCTCACCACGGACTAGCGGCACCGGGGAGCTGTTTTTT
CDR3aa: CASSPRTSGTGELFF

v_gene: TRBV28
d_gene: NA
j_gene: TRBJ2-1
abundance: NA
CDR3nt: TGTGCCAGCAAGGGCGGGCCCATTTACAATGAGCAGTTCTTC
CDR3aa: CASKGGPIYNEQFF

v_gene: TRBV25-1
d_gene: TRBD1
j_gene: TRBJ1-2
abundance: NA
CDR3nt: TGTGCCAGCAGTGAGCCAGGGGGCGGTATTTATGGCTACACCTTC
CDR3aa: CASSEPGGGIYGYTF

v_gene: TRBV5-1
d_gene: TRBD1
j_gene: TRBJ1-3
abundance: NA
CDR3nt: TGCGCCAGCAGCTACGGGACAGCCGCCTCTGGAAACACCATATATTTT
CDR3aa: CASSYGTAASGNTIYF

v_gene: TRBV5-4
d_gene: NA
j_gene: TRBJ1-2
abundance: NA
CDR3nt: TGTGCCAGCAGCCCTGCCCTGGCGGAGGGGCCTCTCTATGGCTACACCTTC
CDR3aa: CASSPALAEGPLYGYTF

v_gene: TRBV13
d_gene: TRBD2
j_gene: TRBJ2-1
abundance: NA
CDR3nt: TGTGCCAGCAGCTTAGGCCATACGGGGGGTAGCCTCAATGAGCAGTTCTTC
CDR3aa: CASSLGHTGGSLNEQFF